Shown below are 18 T cell receptor beta chains from a single sample sequenced in a study of cytomegalovirus exposure and HLA in healthy donors. With 60 Vbeta and 13 Jbeta primers, the PCR was carried out. TCRdb keeps only in-frame clones here, not all; method: immunoSEQ multiplex PCR. The sample contains over 100,000 clones, approximately 76% of which appear only once. Sequencing used PBMCs. Receptors originate from a man aged 35 to 55 in good health and CMV-seronegative.

This chain joins TRBV5-1 and TRBJ2-1; D gene unclear. The CDR3 loop spans 14 amino acids. Germline CDR1 reads SGHRS; CDR2 reads YFSETQ. Trimming left V 1 base short and J 6 bases short, with 11 bases between. The CDR3 protein is CASSLITHANEQFF. CDR3 nucleotides: TGCGCCAGCAGCTTGATTACACACGCCAATGAGCAGTTCTTC.

This clone was picked up one time. The rearrangement uses TRBV27 and TRBJ1-4; D is ambiguous. CDR1 MNHEY and CDR2 SMNVEV come from the germline V gene (reference sequence). The CDR3 runs to 16 residues. The V end lost 2 bases, the J end lost 0 bases, and 10 bases lay between the germline ends. The CDR3 DNA reads TGTGCCAGCAGTTTACACAGCTTTACAACTAATGAAAAACTGTTTTTT. It translates to CASSLHSFTTNEKLFF.

This rearrangement joins TRBV6-5 to TRBJ1-4; D uncertain. Per the germline V gene, CDR1 is MNHEY and CDR2 is SVGAGI. CDR3 length: 15 amino acids. The V gene lost 0 bases and the J gene lost 9 bases, with 14 bases spanning the gap. CDR3 sequence reads: CASSYSSGLTQKLFF. CDR3 DNA sequence: TGTGCCAGCAGTTACTCTTCCGGACTAACTCAAAAACTGTTTTTT.

This rearrangement joins TRBV7-9 to TRBJ1-1, with a weak D call TRBD1 (5 bases). In germline, CDR1 is SEHNR, CDR2 FQNEAQ (reference sequence). This CDR3 is 13 amino acids long. Trimming pared 0 bases from V and 9 bases from J, leaving 11 bases between. CDR3 region: CASSLAGTGQAFF. CDR3 sequence (DNA): TGTGCCAGCAGCTTAGCAGGTACAGGCCAAGCTTTCTTT.

Concerning this clone itself: One end of the junction does not line up with germline, which may come from a read error. V and J are TRBV7-7 and TRBJ2-4; weak D call: TRBD1 (6 bases). The CDR3 consists of 15 residues. CDR1 and CDR2 from the germline V gene are SSHAT and FNYEAQ (reference sequence). CDR3 DNA sequence: TGTGCTAGCAGTTTCCCGGGACACCCAAAACCCATTCAGTACTTC. The encoded protein is CASSFPGHPKPIQYF.

In DNA, the CDR3 is TGTGCCAGCAGCTTAGTAGGCGGGGTAAGCTCCTACAATGAGCAGTTCTTC. Protein: CASSLVGGVSSYNEQFF. The V call is TRBV7-8, the J call TRBJ2-1; D possibly corresponds to TRBD2 (6 bases). The CDR3 covers 17 residues. V was pared by 1 base and J by 0 bases, with 13 bases between. Germline CDR1 and CDR2: SGHVS and FQNEAQ. Using reference TRBV7-8 and TRBJ2-1 for the parts outside the CDR3, the full variable domain is GAGVSQSPRYKVAKRGQDVALRCDPISGHVSLFWYQQALGQGPEFLTYFQNEAQLDKSGLPSDRFFAERPEGSVSTLKIQRTQQEDSAVYLCASSLVGGVSSYNEQFFGPGTRLTVL.

V usage is TRBV5-1 and J usage is TRBJ2-5; D unresolved. The V end lost 0 bases, the J end lost 5 bases, and 2 bases lay between the germline ends. CDR1 and CDR2 from the germline V gene are SGHRS and YFSETQ. The CDR3 covers 11 residues. CDR3 in amino acids: CASSLAETQYF. The CDR3 DNA reads as TGCGCCAGCAGCTTGGCTGAGACCCAGTACTTC.

This clone was detected once. V gene TRBV7-9 combines with J gene TRBJ2-1; 8 nucleotides line up with TRBD2. With V trimmed by 1 base and J by 8 bases, 7 bases remained unmatched. Looked up from germline, CDR1 is SEHNR and CDR2 is FQNEAQ (reference sequence). The CDR3 consists of 15 residues. CDR3 amino acids: CASSLVRGGRDEQFF. CDR3 DNA sequence: TGTGCCAGCAGCTTAGTGCGCGGGGGGCGCGATGAGCAGTTCTTC.

The V call is TRBV5-4, the J call TRBJ1-4; tentatively, D is TRBD1 (6 bases). This CDR3 spans 14 amino acids. V was trimmed by 0 bases and J by 8 bases, leaving 11 bases between them. The V gene's germline CDR1 is SGHNT and CDR2 YYREEE (reference sequence). CDR3 nucleotide sequence: TGTGCCAGCAGCTTGGGCAGGGGCGGAGAAAAACTGTTTTTT. Encoded protein: CASSLGRGGEKLFF.

This sequence joins TRBV7-8 and TRBJ2-2, with D unresolved. V was trimmed by 4 bases and J by 1 base, leaving 22 bases between them. CDR1 SGHVS and CDR2 FQNEAQ come from the germline V gene. This CDR3 comprises 19 residues. The CDR3 loop is CASSSLALLRSKNTGELFF. The CDR3 DNA reads as TGTGCCAGCAGCTCCCTGGCACTTTTGAGGAGTAAGAACACCGGGGAGCTGTTTTTT.

The V call is TRBV7-3, the J call TRBJ2-6; TRBD1 agrees at 7 bases. Trimming took 5 bases from V and 10 from J; bases not matched to a gene: 11. The CDR3 covers 15 residues. Germline V CDR1 and CDR2: SGHTA, FQGTGA. CDR3 sequence: CASSPPQGLSNVLTF. Written as DNA, the CDR3 is TGTGCCAGCAGCCCGCCACAGGGGCTCTCTAACGTCCTGACTTTC.

The gene calls are TRBV5-4 and TRBJ2-2; 7 nucleotides match TRBD1. Germline assignment: CDR1 SGHNT and CDR2 YYREEE (reference sequence). The CDR3 covers 16 residues. After removal of 2 bases from V and 4 bases from J, the junction contained 8 bases not matched to a gene. The CDR3 region has the DNA TGTGCCAGCAGCTTAGACAGGGCCGGGGTCACCGGGGAGCTGTTTTTT. This sequence encodes CASSLDRAGVTGELFF.

This chain uses TRBV10-3 with TRBJ2-5; a possible D gene is TRBD1 (6 bases). The ends were cut back, 3 bases at V and 2 bases at J, with 10 bases in the middle. Per germline, CDR1 ENHRY and CDR2 SYGVKD. The CDR3 extends over 14 amino acids. CDR3 amino acids: CAISDGTRQETQYF. CDR3 nucleotides: TGTGCCATCAGTGATGGGACACGGCAAGAGACCCAGTACTTC.

This clone appeared a few times. V is TRBV6-5 and J is TRBJ2-3; D not resolved. Looked up from germline, CDR1 is MNHEY and CDR2 is SVGAGI. Trimming cost V 8 bases and J 0 bases, with 12 bases left between them. The CDR3 spans 14 residues. CDR3 loop: CASYSRSSTDTQYF. CDR3 sequence (DNA): TGTGCCAGCTACAGCAGATCTAGCACAGATACGCAGTATTTT.

The genes are TRBV4-3 and TRBJ2-1, with 8 bases matching TRBD1. The CDR3 totals 16 residues. V gave up 0 bases and J gave up 9 bases; unmatched junction bases: 10. CDR1 and CDR2 (germline): LGHNA, YSLEER. The DNA for the CDR3 is TGCGCCAGCAGCCAAGATAGGGCAGGGGGCTCATGTGAGCAGTTCTTC. Amino acid sequence: CASSQDRAGGSCEQFF.

The chain recombines TRBV5-1 with TRBJ2-7; 9 bases map to TRBD1. The CDR3 totals 14 residues. Germline assignment: CDR1 SGHRS and CDR2 YFSETQ. With V trimmed by 4 bases and J by 2 bases, 4 bases remained unmatched. CDR3 in DNA: TGCGCCAGCAGCCTGGGACAGGGACCCTACGAGCAGTACTTC. It yields the protein CASSLGQGPYEQYF. The full variable domain, with the rest looked up from reference TRBV5-1 and TRBJ2-7, is KAGVTQTPRYLIKTRGQQVTLSCSPISGHRSVSWYQQTPGQGLQFLFEYFSETQRNKGNFPGRFSGRQFSNSRSEMNVSTLELGDSALYLCASSLGQGPYEQYFGPGTRLTVT.

The chain joins TRBV6-1 to TRBJ1-2; D gene unclear. CDR3 length equals 13 residues. Deletions cut 6 bases from V and 7 bases from J, with 15 bases between. Germline V gives CDR1 MNHNS, CDR2 SASEGT. This chain's CDR3 is CASRSTAWSGYTF. The CDR3 DNA follows: TGTGCCAGCAGATCCACGGCCTGGAGTGGCTACACCTTC.

The V gene is TRBV28, the J gene TRBJ2-7; TRBD1 matches at 8 bases. Trimming cost V 2 bases and J 0 bases; bases outside gene matches: 9. The length of the CDR3 is 17 residues. Per the germline V gene, CDR1 is MDHEN and CDR2 is SYDVKM. The CDR3 DNA reads TGTGCCAGCAGTTTAATAAGGGGGACAGGAGGCTCCTACGAGCAGTACTTC. Protein sequence: CASSLIRGTGGSYEQYF.